This TCR beta chain originates from a study of T cell responses to AZD1222 COVID-19 vaccine. Overall study: Second doses that came at about 4 or about 12 weeks were put together.

Points from the study as a whole: CD4 TCRs associated with vaccination spanned spike, dominating at 160-218 and 743-854. Only a handful of individuals given AZD1222 were seropositive at baseline. Repertoire sampling was restricted to post-peak T cell response timepoints.

This clone was recorded only once. Its antigen is as yet unknown. Generated by immunoSEQ multiplex PCR, the TCRdb table keeps only in-frame clones and is missing some. Altogether some 54,000 clones are present, roughly nine tenths being singletons, with the ten largest covering less than 2%. V lost 1 base, J lost 6 bases, and 8 bases stayed unmatched. CDR3 length: 16 amino acids. CDR1 and CDR2 from the germline V gene are MGHRA and YSYEKL. Here the sequenced sample was peripheral blood, taken on day 0 of AZD1222 vaccination. This sequence was found in an adult in good health. The genes are TRBV4-1 and TRBJ1-4; 7 positions match TRBD1. CDR3 coding DNA: TGCGCCAGCAGCCAAGGGGAAACAGGGGCCTATGAAAAACTGTTTTTT. Encoded protein: CASSQGETGAYEKLFF.